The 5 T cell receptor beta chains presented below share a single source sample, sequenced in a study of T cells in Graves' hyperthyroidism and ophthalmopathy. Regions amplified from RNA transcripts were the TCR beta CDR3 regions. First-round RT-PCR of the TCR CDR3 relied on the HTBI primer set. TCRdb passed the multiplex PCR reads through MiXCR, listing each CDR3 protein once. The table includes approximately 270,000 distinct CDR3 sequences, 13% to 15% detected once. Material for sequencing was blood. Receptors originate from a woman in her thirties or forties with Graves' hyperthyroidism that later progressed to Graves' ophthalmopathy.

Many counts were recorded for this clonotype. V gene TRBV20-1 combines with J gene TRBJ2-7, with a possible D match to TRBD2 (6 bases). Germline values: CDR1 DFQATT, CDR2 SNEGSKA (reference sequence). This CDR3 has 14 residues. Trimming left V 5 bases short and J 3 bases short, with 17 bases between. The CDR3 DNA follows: TGCAGTGCTGCCCGGGGGTGGAGGTTCTACGAGCAGTACTTC. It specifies CSAARGWRFYEQYF.

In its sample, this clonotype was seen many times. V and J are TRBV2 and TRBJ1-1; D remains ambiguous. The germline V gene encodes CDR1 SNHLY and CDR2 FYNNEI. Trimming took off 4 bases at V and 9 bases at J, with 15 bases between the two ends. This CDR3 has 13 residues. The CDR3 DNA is TGTGCCAGCAGTGGGCAGTCTCTAGGGAAAGCTTTCTTT. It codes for CASSGQSLGKAFF.

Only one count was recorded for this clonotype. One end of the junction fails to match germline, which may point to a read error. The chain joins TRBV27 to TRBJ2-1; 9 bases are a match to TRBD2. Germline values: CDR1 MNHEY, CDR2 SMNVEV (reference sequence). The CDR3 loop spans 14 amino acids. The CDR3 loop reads CASKRTSDHNQQFF. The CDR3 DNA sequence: TGTGCCAGCAAAAGGACTAGCGACCACAATCAGCAGTTCTTC.

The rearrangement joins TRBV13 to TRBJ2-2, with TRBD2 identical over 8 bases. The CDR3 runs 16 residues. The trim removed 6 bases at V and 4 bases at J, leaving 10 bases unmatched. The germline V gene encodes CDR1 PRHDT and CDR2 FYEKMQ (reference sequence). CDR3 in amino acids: CASRVGSSGFTGELFF. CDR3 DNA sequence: TGTGCCAGCAGAGTAGGGTCTAGCGGGTTCACCGGGGAGCTGTTTTTT.

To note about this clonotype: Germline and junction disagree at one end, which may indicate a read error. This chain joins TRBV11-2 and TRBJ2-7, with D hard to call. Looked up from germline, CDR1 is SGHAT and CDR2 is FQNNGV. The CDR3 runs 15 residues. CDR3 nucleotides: TGCTCCTGCAGCTTAGATCGTGACAACTCCTACGAGCAGTACTTC. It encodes CSCSLDRDNSYEQYF.